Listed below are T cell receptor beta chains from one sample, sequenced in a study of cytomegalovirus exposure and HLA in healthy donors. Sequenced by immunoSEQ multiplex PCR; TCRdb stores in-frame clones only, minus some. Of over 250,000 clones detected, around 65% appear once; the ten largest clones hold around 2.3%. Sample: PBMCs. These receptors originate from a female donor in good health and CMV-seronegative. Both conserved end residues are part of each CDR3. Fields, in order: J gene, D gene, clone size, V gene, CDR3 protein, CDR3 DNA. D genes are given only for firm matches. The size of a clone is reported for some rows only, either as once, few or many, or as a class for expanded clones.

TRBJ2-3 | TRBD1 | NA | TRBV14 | CASSHETGGNTQYF | TGTGCCAGCAGCCATGAAACAGGGGGGAATACGCAGTATTTT
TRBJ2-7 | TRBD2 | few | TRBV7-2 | CASSLDGTSGLSSYEQYF | TGTGCCAGCAGCTTAGATGGGACTAGCGGGTTGAGCTCCTACGAGCAGTACTTC
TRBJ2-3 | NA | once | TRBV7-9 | CASSFSGSRTDTQYF | TGTGCCAGCAGCTTTAGTGGGAGTAGAACAGATACGCAGTATTTT
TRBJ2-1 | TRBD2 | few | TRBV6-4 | CASSLSGENNEQFF | TGTGCCAGCAGTTTAAGCGGGGAAAACAATGAGCAGTTCTTC
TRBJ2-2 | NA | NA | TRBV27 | CASSTLIVSGPGELFF | TGTGCCAGCAGTACCCTCATAGTAAGCGGCCCCGGGGAGCTGTTTTTT
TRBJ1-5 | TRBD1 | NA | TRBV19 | CASRPGTVQPQHF | TGTGCCAGTAGACCCGGGACAGTACAGCCCCAGCATTTT
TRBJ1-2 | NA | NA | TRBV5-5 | CASSLLGYYGYTF | TGTGCCAGCAGCTTGCTCGGGTACTATGGCTACACCTTC
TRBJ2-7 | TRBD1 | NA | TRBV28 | CASNRDRGVYEQYF | TGTGCCAGCAATCGGGACAGGGGGGTCTACGAGCAGTACTTC
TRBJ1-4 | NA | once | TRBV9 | CASSVQPPPGGKLFF | TGTGCCAGCAGCGTACAACCCCCTCCGGGGGGAAAACTGTTTTTT
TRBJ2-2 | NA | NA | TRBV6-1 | CASITGSNTGELFF | TGTGCCAGCATAACAGGGTCGAACACCGGGGAGCTGTTTTTT
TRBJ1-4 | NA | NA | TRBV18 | CASSPGADDTEKLFF | TGTGCCAGCTCACCAGGTGCCGACGACACTGAAAAACTGTTTTTT
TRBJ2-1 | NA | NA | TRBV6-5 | CASSYSSLEGANEQFF | TGTGCCAGCAGTTACTCGTCCCTGGAGGGAGCGAATGAGCAGTTCTTC
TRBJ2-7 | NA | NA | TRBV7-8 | CASSARQVGLGEQYF | TGTGCCAGCAGCGCCCGACAGGTTGGGCTGGGTGAGCAGTACTTC
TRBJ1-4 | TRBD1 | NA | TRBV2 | CASSVAGTENEKLFF | TGTGCCAGCAGTGTTGCTGGGACAGAGAATGAAAAACTGTTTTTT
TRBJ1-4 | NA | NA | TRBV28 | CASRFAGEKLFF | TGTGCCAGCAGATTCGCCGGTGAAAAACTGTTTTTT
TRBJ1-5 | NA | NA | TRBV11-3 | CASSLILEFITNQPQHF | TGTGCCAGCAGCTTAATATTGGAGTTTATTACCAATCAGCCCCAGCATTTT
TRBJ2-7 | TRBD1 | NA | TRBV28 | CASEGQGIFKQYF | TGTGCCAGCGAGGGACAGGGGATATTCAAGCAGTACTTC
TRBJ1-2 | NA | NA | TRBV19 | CASSIAQDPNYGYTF | TGTGCCAGTAGTATAGCTCAGGATCCTAACTATGGCTACACCTTC
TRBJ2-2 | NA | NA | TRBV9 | CASSVTGTNTGELFF | TGTGCCAGCAGCGTCACAGGAACGAACACCGGGGAGCTGTTTTTT
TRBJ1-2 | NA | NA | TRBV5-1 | CASSLEAAQGRGYTF | TGCGCCAGCAGCTTGGAGGCGGCCCAAGGGAGAGGCTACACCTTC
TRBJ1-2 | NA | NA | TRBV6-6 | CASSTTGGDTSGGYTF | TGTGCCAGCAGTACAACGGGAGGGGACACGTCCGGAGGCTACACCTTC
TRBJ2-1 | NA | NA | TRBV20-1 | CSARDEGEQFF | TGCAGTGCTAGAGACGAGGGTGAGCAGTTCTTC
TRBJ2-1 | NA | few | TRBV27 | CASSSGQIIYNEQFF | TGTGCCAGCAGTAGCGGACAGATTATCTACAATGAGCAGTTCTTC
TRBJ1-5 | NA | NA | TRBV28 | CASSRPGSTPRQHF | TGTGCCAGCAGTAGGCCGGGATCTACCCCCCGTCAGCATTTT